The source of this T cell receptor beta chain is a study of blood T cell repertoires in COVID-19. Method: immunoSEQ multiplex PCR; TCRdb's copy keeps in-frame clones and lacks some. The data show around 50,000 clones, with 78% seen just once and under 6.5% held by the top ten. The CDR3 extends over 14 amino acids. Per germline, CDR1 KGHSY and CDR2 FQNENV. The V and J ends lost 2 bases and 3 bases respectively, with 10 bases between them. What was sequenced was PBMCs or T cells enriched from blood (not recorded which). The V call is TRBV16, the J call TRBJ1-2, with D tentatively TRBD1 (6 bases). The sequence came from a woman in her forties or fifties with acute COVID-19. CDR3 sequence (DNA): TGTGCCAGCAGCCAACAGACAGGCGACTATGGCTACACCTTC. This codes for CASSQQTGDYGYTF.